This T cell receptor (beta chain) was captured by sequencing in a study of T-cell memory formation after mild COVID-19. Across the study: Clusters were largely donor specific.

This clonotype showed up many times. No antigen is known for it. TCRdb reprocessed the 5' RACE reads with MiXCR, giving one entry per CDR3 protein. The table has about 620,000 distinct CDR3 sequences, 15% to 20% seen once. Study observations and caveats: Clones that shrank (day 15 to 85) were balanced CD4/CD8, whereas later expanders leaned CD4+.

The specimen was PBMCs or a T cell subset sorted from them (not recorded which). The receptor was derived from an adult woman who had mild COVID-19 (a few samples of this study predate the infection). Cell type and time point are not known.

CDR3 nucleotides: TGTGCCACCAGCAGAGATAGCGGGGGGCCCTACAATGAGCAGTTCTTC. It is translated as CATSRDSGGPYNEQFF. The J gene is TRBJ2-1, the V gene TRBV15; 10 bases match TRBD2. The CDR3 has 16 amino acids. Trimming took 0 bases from V and 2 from J; bases not matched to a gene: 1. The germline V gene has CDR1 LNHNV and CDR2 YYDKDF (reference sequence).